This T cell receptor (beta chain) was obtained from a study of blood T cell repertoires in COVID-19. Germline V gene lookup returns CDR1 SNHLY and CDR2 FYNNEI. Trimming stripped 0 bases from V and 4 bases from J, with 9 bases between. The CDR3 extends over 15 amino acids. Assay: immunoSEQ multiplex PCR; the TCRdb copy retains only in-frame clones and omits some. The sample records some 300,000 clones, about nine tenths being singletons. This TCR came from a woman in her forties or fifties who had been exposed to COVID-19. The chain carries TRBV2 and TRBJ2-2; D might be TRBD1 (6 bases). Sequencing was done on a sample of PBMCs or T cells enriched from blood (not recorded which). The CDR3 nucleotides are TGTGCCAGCAGTGAAGCGCCAGGGGCCACCGGGGAGCTGTTTTTT. Its protein is CASSEAPGATGELFF.